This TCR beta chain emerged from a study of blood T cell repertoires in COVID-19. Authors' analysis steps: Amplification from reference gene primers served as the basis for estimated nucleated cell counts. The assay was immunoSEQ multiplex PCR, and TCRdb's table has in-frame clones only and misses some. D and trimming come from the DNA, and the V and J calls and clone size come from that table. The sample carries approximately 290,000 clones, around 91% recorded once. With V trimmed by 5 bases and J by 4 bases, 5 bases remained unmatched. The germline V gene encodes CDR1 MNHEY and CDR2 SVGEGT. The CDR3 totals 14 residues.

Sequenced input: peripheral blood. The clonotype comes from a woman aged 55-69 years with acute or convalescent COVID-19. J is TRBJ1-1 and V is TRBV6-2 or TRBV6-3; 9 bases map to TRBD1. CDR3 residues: CASSDRGVTTEAFF. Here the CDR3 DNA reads TGTGCCAGCAGTGACAGGGGGGTGACCACTGAAGCTTTCTTT.